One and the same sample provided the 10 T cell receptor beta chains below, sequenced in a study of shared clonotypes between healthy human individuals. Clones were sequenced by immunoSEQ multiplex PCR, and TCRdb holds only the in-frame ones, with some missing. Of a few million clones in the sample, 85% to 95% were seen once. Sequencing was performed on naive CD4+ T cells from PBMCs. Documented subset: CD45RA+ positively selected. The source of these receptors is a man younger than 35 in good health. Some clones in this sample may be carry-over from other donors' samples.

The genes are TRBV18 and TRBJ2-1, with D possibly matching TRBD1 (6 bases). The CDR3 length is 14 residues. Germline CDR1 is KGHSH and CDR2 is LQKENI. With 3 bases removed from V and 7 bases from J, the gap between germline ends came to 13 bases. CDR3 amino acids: CASSPPGDGNEQFF. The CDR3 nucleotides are TGTGCCAGCTCACCGCCAGGGGATGGAAATGAGCAGTTCTTC.

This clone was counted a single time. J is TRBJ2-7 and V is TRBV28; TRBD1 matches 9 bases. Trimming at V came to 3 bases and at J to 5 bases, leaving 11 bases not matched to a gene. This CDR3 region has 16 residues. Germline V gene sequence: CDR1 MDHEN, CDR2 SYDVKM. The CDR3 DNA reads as TGTGCCAGCAGTTTTATAGGGACAGGGAAACCCCACGAGCAGTACTTC. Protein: CASSFIGTGKPHEQYF.

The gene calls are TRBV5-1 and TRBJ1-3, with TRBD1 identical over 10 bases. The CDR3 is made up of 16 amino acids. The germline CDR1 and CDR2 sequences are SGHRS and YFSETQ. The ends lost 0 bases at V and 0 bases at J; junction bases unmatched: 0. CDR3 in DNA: TGCGCCAGCAGCTTGGGACAGGGGGCCTCTGGAAACACCATATATTTT. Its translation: CASSLGQGASGNTIYF.

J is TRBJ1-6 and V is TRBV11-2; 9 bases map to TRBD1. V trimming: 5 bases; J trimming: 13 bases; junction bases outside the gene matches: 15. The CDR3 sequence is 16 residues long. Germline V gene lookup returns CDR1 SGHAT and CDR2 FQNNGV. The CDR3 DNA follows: TGTGCCAGCAGCGCAATGCTACCGGGACAGGGCATGCCCCTCCACTTT. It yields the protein CASSAMLPGQGMPLHF.

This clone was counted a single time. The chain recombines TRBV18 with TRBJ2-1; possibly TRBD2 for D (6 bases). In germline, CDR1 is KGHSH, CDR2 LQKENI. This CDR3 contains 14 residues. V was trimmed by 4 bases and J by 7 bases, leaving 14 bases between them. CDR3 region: CASSLQGGGNEQFF. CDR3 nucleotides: TGTGCCAGCTCACTGCAGGGAGGAGGAAATGAGCAGTTCTTC. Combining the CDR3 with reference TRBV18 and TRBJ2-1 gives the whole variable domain NAGVMQNPRHLVRRRGQEARLRCSPMKGHSHVYWYRQLPEEGLKFMVYLQKENIIDESGMPKERFSAEFPKEGPSILRIQQVVRGDSAAYFCASSLQGGGNEQFFGPGTRLTVL.

The CDR3 bases are TGCGCCAGCAGGTCCGGGAGGCAAGCTTTCTTT. Translating it yields CASRSGRQAFF. This chain joins TRBV10-2 and TRBJ1-1; D not resolved. Germline CDR1 reads WSHSY; CDR2 reads SAAADI. This CDR3 contains 11 residues. Between the trimmed V and J ends, which lost 6 bases and 9 bases, there was a span of 11 bases.

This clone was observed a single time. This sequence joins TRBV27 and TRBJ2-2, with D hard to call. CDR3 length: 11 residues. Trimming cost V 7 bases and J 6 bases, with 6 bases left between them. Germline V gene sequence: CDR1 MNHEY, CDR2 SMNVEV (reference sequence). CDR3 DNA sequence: TGTGCCAGCAAGTTTGCCGGGGAGCTGTTTTTT. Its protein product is CASKFAGELFF.

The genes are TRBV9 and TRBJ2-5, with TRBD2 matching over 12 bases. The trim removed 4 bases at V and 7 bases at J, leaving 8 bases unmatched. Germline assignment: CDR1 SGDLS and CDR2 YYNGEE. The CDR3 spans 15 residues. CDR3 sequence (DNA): TGTGCCAGCAGCCCAGGACTAGCGGGATTGGGGACCCAGTACTTC. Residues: CASSPGLAGLGTQYF.

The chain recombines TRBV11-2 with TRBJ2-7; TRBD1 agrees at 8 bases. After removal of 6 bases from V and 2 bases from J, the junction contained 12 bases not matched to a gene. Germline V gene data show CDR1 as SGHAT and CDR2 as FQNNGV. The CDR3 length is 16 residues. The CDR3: CASSPRRNRGAYEQYF. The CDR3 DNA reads TGTGCCAGCAGTCCGAGGCGGAACAGGGGGGCCTACGAGCAGTACTTC. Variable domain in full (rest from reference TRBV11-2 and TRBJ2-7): EAGVAQSPRYKIIEKRQSVAFWCNPISGHATLYWYQQILGQGPKLLIQFQNNGVVDDSQLPKDRFSAERLKGVDSTLKIQPAKLEDSAVYLCASSPRRNRGAYEQYFGPGTRLTVT.

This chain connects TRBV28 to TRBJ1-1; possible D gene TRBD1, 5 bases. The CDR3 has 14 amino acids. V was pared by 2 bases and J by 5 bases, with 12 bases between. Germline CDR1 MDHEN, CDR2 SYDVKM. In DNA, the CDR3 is TGTGCCAGCAGTTTACGGCGGGGCGAGACTGAAGCTTTCTTT. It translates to CASSLRRGETEAFF.